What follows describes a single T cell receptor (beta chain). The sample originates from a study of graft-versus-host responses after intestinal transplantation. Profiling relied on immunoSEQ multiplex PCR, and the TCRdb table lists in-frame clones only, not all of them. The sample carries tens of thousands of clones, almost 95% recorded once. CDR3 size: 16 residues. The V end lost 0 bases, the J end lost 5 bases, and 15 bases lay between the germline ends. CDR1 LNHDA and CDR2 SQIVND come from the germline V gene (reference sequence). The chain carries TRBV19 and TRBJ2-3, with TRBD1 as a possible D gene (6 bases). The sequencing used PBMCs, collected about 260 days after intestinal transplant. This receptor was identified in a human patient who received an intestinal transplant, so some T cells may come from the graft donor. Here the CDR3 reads CASSIDGRQALDTQYF. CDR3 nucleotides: TGTGCCAGTAGTATAGATGGGAGACAGGCCTTAGATACGCAGTATTTT.